The clone carrying this TCR beta chain was found a few times. No antigen is known for it. The data stem from a study of Ad26.COV2.S vaccination and SARS-CoV-2 variants. On the study more broadly: Into the muscle, Ad26.COV2.S was dosed once or twice, 56 days apart. Whole-study results and caveats: Non-spike TCR breadth did not differ much between vaccine and placebo recipients.

Profiled with immunoSEQ multiplex PCR; TCRdb holds only in-frame clones, not every one. The sample records more than 300,000 clones, 80% to 90% being singletons. The sample's treatment: approximately 18 received Ad26.COV2.S at low or high dose, single or two shots; 5 received placebo; per-sample allocation not given. After the first vaccine or placebo injection, samples were drawn on day 63. In Boston, an adult donor aged 18-55 years took part. In the vaccine, an Ad26 vector expressed the SARS-CoV-2 spike of the Wuhan strain. The source was peripheral blood, collected in a trial of Ad26.COV2.S vaccine versus placebo. The origin of this receptor is a person between 18 and 65 years old who received the Ad26.COV2.S COVID-19 vaccine or a placebo.

CDR3 bases: TGCGCCAGCAGCTCGACAGGGACTTCCTACGAGCAGTACTTC. Translated: CASSSTGTSYEQYF. J is TRBJ2-7 and V is TRBV5-1, with D possibly matching TRBD1 (7 bases). Germline V gives CDR1 SGHRS, CDR2 YFSETQ. Trimming took 3 bases from V and 1 from J, leaving 11 bases between them. The CDR3 has 14 residues.